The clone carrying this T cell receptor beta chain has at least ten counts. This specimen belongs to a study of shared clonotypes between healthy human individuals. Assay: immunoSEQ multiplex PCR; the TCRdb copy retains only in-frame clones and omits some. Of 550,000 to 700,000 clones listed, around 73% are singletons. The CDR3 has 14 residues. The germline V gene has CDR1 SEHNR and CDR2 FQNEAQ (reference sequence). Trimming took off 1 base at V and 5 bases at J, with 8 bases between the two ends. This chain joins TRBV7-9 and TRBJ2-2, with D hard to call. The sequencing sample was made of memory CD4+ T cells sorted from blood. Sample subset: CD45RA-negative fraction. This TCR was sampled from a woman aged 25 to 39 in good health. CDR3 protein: CASSLDRRTGELFF. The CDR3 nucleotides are TGTGCCAGCAGCTTAGATAGGCGGACCGGGGAGCTGTTTTTT.